This section outlines one T cell receptor beta chain sequence together with its context. Its antigen is currently unknown. The junction departs from germline at one end; a sequencing error may be responsible. The data originate from a study of cytomegalovirus exposure and HLA in healthy donors. Points from the study as a whole: Within an earlier analysis, most TCR beta V segments proved productive either about 90% or about 30% of the time. Roughly uniform sequencing depth across donors was assumed, possibly incorrectly.

The PCR ran on 60 Vbeta and 13 Jbeta primers. Libraries were prepared by immunoSEQ multiplex PCR; TCRdb keeps only in-frame clonotypes and omits some of them. The data contain some 51,000 clones, 65% to 80% of them seen just once; the ten biggest clones take up less than 45%. The CDR3 length is 16 residues. Germline values: CDR1 MNHEY, CDR2 SVGAGI. The chain links TRBV6-5 to TRBJ1-5, with 7 bases identical to TRBD1. The sample comprised PBMCs. This clonotype originated in a man in his forties in good health and CMV-seropositive. CDR3 loop: CASSSLYRGSDQPQHF. CDR3 DNA: TGTGCCAGCAGTTCTTTATACAGGGGTAGCGATCAGCCCCAGCATTTT.